The next 31 T cell receptor beta chains were all read from a single sample in a study of OX40 agonist ivuxolimab in advanced cancers. This table comes from immunoSEQ multiplex PCR, and its TCRdb copy is limited to in-frame clones, with some not included. The sample lists 45,000 to 65,000 clones; around 93% were seen once. The sequenced sample was CD4+ or CD8+ T cells sorted from blood, obtained in a trial of the OX40 agonist ivuxolimab. These receptors were collected from an adult with an advanced solid tumor such as melanoma, head and neck, liver or kidney cancer.

The V call is TRBV19, the J call TRBJ2-7, with 12 bases fitting TRBD2. This CDR3 region has 17 residues. Germline CDR1 reads LNHDA; CDR2 reads SQIVND (reference sequence). The junction had 9 bases not matched to a gene; V was cut back by 5 bases and J by 1 base. The CDR3 loop is CASSPSPGTSGSYEQYF. CDR3 coding DNA: TGTGCCAGTAGTCCGAGCCCCGGGACTAGCGGGTCCTACGAGCAGTACTTC.

J is TRBJ1-4 and V is TRBV21-1; TRBD1 was called by the table and not checked on the DNA. TRBV21-1 is classified as a pseudogene. This CDR3 region has 14 residues. CDR3 sequence: CASTPGQGNVKLFF. The CDR3, as DNA: TGTGCCAGCACCCCGGGACAGGGCAATGTAAAACTGTTTTTT.

This chain uses TRBV9 with TRBJ2-1; TRBD1 agrees at 9 bases. This CDR3 comprises 16 residues. J gave up 9 bases and V 4 bases, and 14 bases lay outside the gene matches. Germline CDR1 and CDR2: SGDLS and YYNGEE. The CDR3 protein is CASSHPEGQGKGEQFF. For the CDR3, the DNA is TGTGCCAGCAGCCACCCAGAGGGACAGGGTAAGGGTGAGCAGTTCTTC.

V and J are TRBV15 and TRBJ2-1, with TRBD2 matching over 11 bases. The V gene's germline CDR1 is LNHNV and CDR2 YYDKDF (reference sequence). Trimming at V came to 4 bases and at J to 7 bases, leaving 6 bases not matched to a gene. CDR3 length: 15 amino acids. This CDR3 reads CATSKTSGSTNEQFF. The CDR3 DNA follows: TGTGCCACCAGCAAAACTAGCGGGAGTACGAATGAGCAGTTCTTC. Full variable domain (missing parts from reference TRBV15 and TRBJ2-1): DAMVIQNPRYQVTQFGKPVTLSCSQTLNHNVMYWYQQKSSQAPKLLFHYYDKDFNNEADTPDNFQSRRPNTSFCFLDIRSPGLGDTAMYLCATSKTSGSTNEQFFGPGTRLTVL.

CDR3 sequence (DNA): TGTGCCAGCAATGAGCAGGGGGTGGCCGATACGCAGTATTTT. This codes for CASNEQGVADTQYF. The chain uses TRBV7-8 and TRBJ2-3; TRBD1 aligns across 7 bases. The germline CDR1 and CDR2 sequences are SGHVS and FQNEAQ. The CDR3 contains 14 residues. Unmatched junction bases numbered 10, after V lost 7 bases and J lost 6 bases. The entire variable domain, with the rest obtained from reference TRBV7-8 and TRBJ2-3, is as follows: GAGVSQSPRYKVAKRGQDVALRCDPISGHVSLFWYQQALGQGPEFLTYFQNEAQLDKSGLPSDRFFAERPEGSVSTLKIQRTQQEDSAVYLCASNEQGVADTQYFGPGTRLTVL.

This chain connects TRBV4-3 to TRBJ2-7; D is unclear. The germline V gene encodes CDR1 LGHNA and CDR2 YSLEER. The CDR3 has 13 residues. The V end lost 0 bases, the J end lost 3 bases, and 6 bases lay between the germline ends. CDR3 coding DNA: TGCGCCAGCAGCCAAGAGACCAACTACGAGCAGTACTTC. The encoded protein is CASSQETNYEQYF.

This sequence joins TRBV19 and TRBJ2-7; TRBD2 might be the D (6 bases). From germline, CDR1 is LNHDA and CDR2 SQIVND (reference sequence). The ends were cut back, 5 bases at V and 0 bases at J, with 14 bases in the middle. CDR3 length equals 15 residues. CDR3: CASSVGTRSSYEQYF. The CDR3 DNA sequence: TGTGCCAGTAGTGTCGGGACTCGGAGCTCCTACGAGCAGTACTTC.

The CDR3 region is CASSQERVSVYEQYF. The CDR3, as DNA: TGCGCCAGCAGCCAAGAAAGGGTCTCCGTTTACGAGCAGTACTTC. V usage is TRBV4-3 and J usage is TRBJ2-7; D remains unclear. Trimming stripped 0 bases from V and 4 bases from J, with 13 bases between. The CDR3 loop spans 15 amino acids. Germline CDR1 reads LGHNA; CDR2 reads YSLEER.

CDR3 amino acids: CASSFTVENTGELFF. The CDR3 bases are TGTGCCAGCAGCTTCACCGTAGAAAACACCGGGGAGCTGTTTTTT. V usage is TRBV7-9 and J usage is TRBJ2-2; no clear D gene. V lost 3 bases and J 2 bases, leaving 10 bases between the germline ends. The CDR3 is 15 residues long. From germline, CDR1 is SEHNR and CDR2 FQNEAQ (reference sequence).

The chain carries TRBV7-9 and TRBJ2-1, with 12 bases matching TRBD2. V lost 0 bases and J lost 8; bases outside the gene matches: 8. The CDR3 is 17 amino acids. Germline CDR1 SEHNR, CDR2 FQNEAQ (reference sequence). The CDR3 DNA reads as TGTGCCAGCAGCTTAGCACTAGCGGGAGGTCATTCCGATGAGCAGTTCTTC. Amino acid sequence: CASSLALAGGHSDEQFF. The whole variable domain, remainder taken from reference TRBV7-9 and TRBJ2-1, is DTGVSQNPRHKITKRGQNVTFRCDPISEHNRLYWYRQTLGQGPEFLTYFQNEAQLEKSRLLSDRFSAERPKGSFSTLEIQRTEQGDSAMYLCASSLALAGGHSDEQFFGPGTRLTVL.

CDR3 protein: CASSPAVATEAFF. The DNA for the CDR3 is TGTGCCAGCAGCCCGGCCGTTGCAACTGAAGCTTTCTTT. The J gene is TRBJ1-1, the V gene TRBV7-6; no reliable D call. Trimming shortened V by 5 bases and J by 5 bases, and 12 bases separated the two germline ends. Germline assignment: CDR1 SGHVS and CDR2 FNYEAQ. This CDR3 contains 13 residues. Full variable domain (outside the CDR3, taken from reference TRBV7-6 and TRBJ1-1): GAGVSQSPRYKVTKRGQDVALRCDPISGHVSLYWYRQALGQGPEFLTYFNYEAQQDKSGLPNDRFSAERPEGSISTLTIQRTEQRDSAMYRCASSPAVATEAFFGQGTRLTVV.

V is TRBV7-8 and J is TRBJ1-5, with a tentative D call TRBD1 (6 bases). V lost 4 bases, J lost 6 bases, and 25 bases lay in between. The CDR3 runs 18 residues. Looked up from germline, CDR1 is SGHVS and CDR2 is FQNEAQ. The chain's CDR3 is CASSSNTEGRGMFQPQHF. CDR3 nucleotide sequence: TGTGCCAGCAGCTCCAATACGGAGGGCAGGGGAATGTTTCAGCCCCAGCATTTT.

The chain combines TRBV19 with TRBJ2-5, with 9 bases matching TRBD2. Trimming took 3 bases from V and 3 from J; bases not matched to a gene: 2. The CDR3 consists of 14 residues. Germline lookup yields CDR1 LNHDA and CDR2 SQIVND (reference sequence). The CDR3 DNA is TGTGCCAGTAGTATGGGACTAGCAGAAGAGACCCAGTACTTC. It specifies CASSMGLAEETQYF.

The chain couples TRBV10-3 to TRBJ2-5; 8 bases are a match to TRBD1. The CDR3 is made up of 14 amino acids. With 2 bases clipped from V and 8 bases from J, the junction kept 7 bases outside the gene matches. Germline lookup yields CDR1 ENHRY and CDR2 SYGVKD. CDR3 region: CAISEGDRTITQYF. CDR3 nucleotides: TGTGCCATCAGTGAGGGGGACAGGACGATAACCCAGTACTTC.

The gene calls are TRBV10-2 and TRBJ1-3; D is undetermined. Trimming left V 3 bases short and J 8 bases short, with 8 bases between. There are 12 residues in the CDR3. The germline gives CDR1 WSHSY, CDR2 SAAADI. DNA for the CDR3: TGCGCCAGCAGTGATTTGTTGGACACCATATATTTT. This translates into CASSDLLDTIYF.

The chain links TRBV19 to TRBJ2-2, with D possibly matching TRBD2 (6 bases). The germline V gene has CDR1 LNHDA and CDR2 SQIVND (reference sequence). The germline V and J ends were trimmed by 7 bases and 2 bases, with 14 bases remaining between them. There are 15 residues in the CDR3. The CDR3 DNA is TGTGCCAGTACGGGACTTGCACTAAACACCGGGGAGCTGTTTTTT. Amino acid sequence: CASTGLALNTGELFF.

The genes are TRBV9 and TRBJ2-1; 9 positions agree with TRBD1. Germline lookup yields CDR1 SGDLS and CDR2 YYNGEE. This CDR3 comprises 16 residues. The J segment lost 4 bases and the V segment lost 4 bases, leaving 9 bases of the junction unmatched. The CDR3 region has the DNA TGTGCCAGCAGCCCCAGGACAGGGGTCCGATACAATGAGCAGTTCTTC. It specifies CASSPRTGVRYNEQFF. Full variable domain (remainder filled in from reference TRBV9 and TRBJ2-1): DSGVTQTPKHLITATGQRVTLRCSPRSGDLSVYWYQQSLDQGLQFLIQYYNGEERAKGNILERFSAQQFPDLHSELNLSSLELGDSALYFCASSPRTGVRYNEQFFGPGTRLTVL.

This chain uses TRBV19 with TRBJ2-5; a possible D gene is TRBD2 (6 bases). V lost 3 bases and J 5 bases, leaving 10 bases between the germline ends. Germline CDR1 LNHDA, CDR2 SQIVND (reference sequence). The CDR3 is 13 amino acids. CDR3 loop: CASSITGDETQYF. The CDR3 DNA is TGTGCCAGTAGTATTACGGGAGACGAGACCCAGTACTTC.

This clone was detected only a few times. This chain uses TRBV30 with TRBJ1-1, with D possibly being TRBD1 (5 bases). Deletions cut 4 bases from V and 11 bases from J, with 11 bases between. Looked up from germline, CDR1 is GTSNPN and CDR2 is SVGIG (reference sequence). The CDR3 loop spans 10 amino acids. The CDR3, as DNA: TGTGCCTGGATGGGGCCAGGGGCTTTCTTT. It specifies CAWMGPGAFF.

The gene calls are TRBV9 and TRBJ2-3; D could derive from TRBD1 or TRBD2 (5 bases each). The CDR3 sequence is 16 residues long. The V and J ends lost 0 bases and 10 bases respectively, with 21 bases between them. Germline-derived CDR1 and CDR2 are SGDLS and YYNGEE. The CDR3 sequence: CASSVEAGLLEGSQYF. CDR3 coding DNA: TGTGCCAGCAGCGTAGAGGCAGGGCTCCTCGAGGGCTCGCAGTATTTT.

This chain uses TRBV30 with TRBJ1-1; D not certain. There are 11 residues in the CDR3. The V gene's germline CDR1 is GTSNPN and CDR2 SVGIG (reference sequence). With 5 bases removed from V and 4 bases from J, the gap between germline ends came to 8 bases. CDR3 loop: CAWWGITEAFF. The CDR3, as DNA: TGTGCCTGGTGGGGAATCACTGAAGCTTTCTTT.

The J gene is TRBJ2-1, the V gene TRBV6-5; no clear D. Deletions cut 11 bases from V and 4 bases from J, with 15 bases between. The CDR3 is made up of 13 amino acids. Germline V lookup: CDR1 MNHEY, CDR2 SVGAGI. The CDR3 is CASGQDPYNEQFF. The CDR3 nucleotides read TGTGCCTCAGGCCAGGACCCATACAATGAGCAGTTCTTC.

This clone was detected only once. This sequence joins TRBV29-1 and TRBJ2-7; a weak D match, TRBD1 (5 bases). The germline CDR1 and CDR2 sequences are SQVTM and ANQGSEA. CDR3 size: 13 residues. Trimming took 1 base from V and 0 from J, leaving 7 bases between them. The CDR3 coding sequence is TGCAGCGTTGAAGCAGGGAACTCCTACGAGCAGTACTTC. Encoded protein: CSVEAGNSYEQYF.

This clone was counted a single time. The chain has TRBV19 and TRBJ2-1, with 8 bases matching TRBD2. V shed 7 bases, J shed 10 bases, and the junction held 18 bases outside the gene matches. This CDR3 has 16 residues. In germline, CDR1 is LNHDA, CDR2 SQIVND (reference sequence). CDR3 residues: CASKGLGRKFEPEQFF. In DNA, the CDR3 is TGTGCCAGTAAGGGACTAGGGAGAAAGTTTGAGCCGGAGCAGTTCTTC.

The chain recombines TRBV11-3 with TRBJ2-1, with 8 bases lining up with TRBD1. CDR3 size: 16 residues. Per germline, CDR1 SGHNT and CDR2 YENEEA. Trimming at V came to 2 bases and at J to 7 bases, leaving 10 bases not matched to a gene. The CDR3 here is CASSLLGWQGANEQFF. DNA for the CDR3: TGTGCCAGCAGCTTACTTGGGTGGCAGGGGGCGAATGAGCAGTTCTTC.

The J gene is TRBJ1-6, the V gene TRBV13; 9 bases line up with TRBD1. CDR3 length: 14 amino acids. V lost 4 bases, J lost 8 bases, and 3 bases stayed unmatched. The germline V gene encodes CDR1 PRHDT and CDR2 FYEKMQ (reference sequence). The CDR3 is CASSWGDRDSPLHF. The CDR3 DNA is TGTGCCAGCAGCTGGGGGGACAGGGATTCACCCCTCCACTTT.

The chain is built from TRBV28 and TRBJ1-2; 8 nucleotides align to TRBD1. The CDR3 is 15 amino acids. Trimming at V came to 5 bases and at J to 0 bases, leaving 5 bases not matched to a gene. From germline, CDR1 is MDHEN and CDR2 SYDVKM. The CDR3 loop is CASSPWTGTNYGYTF. DNA for the CDR3: TGTGCCAGCAGTCCTTGGACAGGGACTAACTATGGCTACACCTTC.

The CDR3 loop reads CASSTYLLQGNEQYF. The CDR3 coding sequence is TGTGCCAGCAGTACATACCTCCTTCAGGGGAACGAGCAGTACTTC. The V call is TRBV27, the J call TRBJ2-7; D might be TRBD1 (6 bases). The germline V and J ends were trimmed by 5 bases and 5 bases, with 19 bases remaining between them. Germline V lookup: CDR1 MNHEY, CDR2 SMNVEV (reference sequence). This CDR3 has 15 amino acids.

V and J are TRBV19 and TRBJ1-5; D is unresolved. The CDR3 sequence is 13 residues long. CDR1 is LNHDA and CDR2 is SQIVND in the germline V gene (reference sequence). V was cut by 6 bases and J by 2 bases, with 8 bases left in between. The CDR3 DNA reads as TGTGCCAGTAGCGTAGGTGGCAATCAGCCCCAGCATTTT. Residues: CASSVGGNQPQHF.

The chain recombines TRBV7-3 with TRBJ2-1; perhaps D is TRBD1 or TRBD2 (5 bases each). The CDR3 totals 16 residues. V was pared by 6 bases and J by 0 bases, with 15 bases between. In germline, CDR1 is SGHTA, CDR2 FQGTGA. The CDR3 DNA is TGTGCCAGCAGTCGTTTAGAGGGGAGCTCCTACAATGAGCAGTTCTTC. Protein: CASSRLEGSSYNEQFF.

V and J are TRBV5-8 and TRBJ1-5; D is ambiguous. The CDR3 is 13 amino acids. Germline CDR1 SGHTS, CDR2 YDEGEE. V gave up 6 bases and J gave up 5 bases, with 12 bases separating them. CDR3 coding DNA: TGTGCCAGCACCCTGGTGGGGTATCAGCCCCAGCATTTT. Its translation: CASTLVGYQPQHF. Full variable domain (missing parts from reference TRBV5-8 and TRBJ1-5): EAGVTQSPTHLIKTRGQQATLRCSPISGHTSVYWYQQALGLGLQFLLWYDEGEERNRGNFPPRFSGRQFPNYSSELNVNALELEDSALYLCASTLVGYQPQHFGDGTRLSIL.